This is a list of T cell receptor beta chains from one sample in a study of blood T cells in healthy people across ages. Each CDR3 protein is one row after TCRdb ran MiXCR on the 5' RACE reads. The sample consists of more than 700,000 distinct CDR3 sequences, around 45% of them appearing once. The sequenced sample was blood. All receptors come from a man older than 75 in good health. Both conserved end residues are part of each CDR3. The D gene is left open where the match is weak. Size values are once, few and many counts, or a class for expanded clones, and some rows have none.

j_call | d_call | clone_size | v_call | cdr3_aa | cdr3_nt
TRBJ2-1 | - | few | TRBV15 | CATSRVDYLNEQFF | TGTGCCACCAGCAGAGTGGACTATCTCAATGAGCAGTTCTTC
TRBJ1-2 | - | few | TRBV29-1 | CSVVMDNGYTF | TGCAGCGTTGTCATGGATAATGGCTACACCTTC
TRBJ2-5 | - | - | TRBV29-1 | CSGALALYRTGQETQYF | TGCAGCGGAGCCCTGGCCCTTTACCGCACGGGGCAAGAGACCCAGTACTTC
TRBJ2-1 | TRBD1 | few | TRBV29-1 | CSVRDRGASSYNEQFF | TGCAGCGTGCGGGACAGGGGAGCGAGCTCCTACAATGAGCAGTTCTTC
TRBJ2-2 | - | - | TRBV6-6 | CASSSGGYTGELFF | TGTGCCAGCAGTTCCGGAGGGTACACCGGGGAGCTGTTTTTT
TRBJ2-7 | - | - | TRBV19 | CASSGGQYGQYF | TGTGCCAGTAGTGGAGGACAGTACGGGCAGTACTTC
TRBJ2-7 | - | many | TRBV3-1 | CASSHSAGDTYEQYF | TGTGCCAGCAGCCATTCAGCAGGGGACACCTACGAGCAGTACTTC
TRBJ2-4 | - | - | TRBV2 | CASSGSGTGAKNIQYF | TGTGCCAGCAGTGGTAGCGGAACAGGAGCCAAAAACATTCAGTACTTC
TRBJ1-1 | - | - | TRBV5-6 | CASSSPYEANTEAFF | TGTGCCAGCAGCTCTCCATATGAGGCGAACACTGAAGCTTTCTTT
TRBJ2-3 | - | few | TRBV6-5 | CASSYSPRGDTQYF | TGTGCCAGCAGTTACTCCCCCCGGGGGGATACGCAGTATTTT
TRBJ1-1 | - | - | TRBV6-5 | CASSYYGRLNTEAFF | TGTGCCAGCAGTTACTACGGACGGTTGAACACTGAAGCTTTCTTT
TRBJ2-3 | - | - | TRBV5-1 | CASTTGSTDTQYF | TGCGCCAGCACTACGGGTAGCACAGATACGCAGTATTTT
TRBJ2-7 | - | - | TRBV6-5 | CASSYALTPGGEQYF | TGTGCCAGCAGTTACGCTCTGACGCCCGGGGGTGAGCAGTACTTC
TRBJ2-7 | TRBD2 | few | TRBV29-1 | CSVPGGGLAGREQYF | TGCAGCGTTCCAGGAGGTGGACTAGCGGGAAGGGAGCAGTACTTC
TRBJ2-2 | TRBD2 | - | TRBV12-3/TRBV12-4 | CASSLLGASGSPGELFF | TGTGCCAGCAGTTTATTAGGGGCTAGCGGGAGCCCCGGGGAGCTGTTTTTT
TRBJ2-3 | TRBD1 | many | TRBV20-1 | CSEAGGADTQYF | TGCAGTGAGGCAGGGGGCGCAGATACGCAGTATTTT
TRBJ2-3 | - | - | TRBV7-4 | CASSLPAPNTQYF | TGTGCCAGCAGCTTGCCAGCCCCCAATACGCAGTATTTT
TRBJ1-1 | - | - | TRBV28 | CASSPPVNTEAFF | TGTGCCAGCAGTCCCCCGGTGAACACTGAAGCTTTCTTT
TRBJ1-2 | TRBD1 | few | TRBV12-3/TRBV12-4 | CASSFTTGTGGRSDYGYTF | TGTGCCAGCAGTTTCACGACCGGGACAGGGGGCCGGTCGGACTATGGCTACACCTTC
TRBJ2-5 | - | - | TRBV5-1 | CASSDPLGPETQYF | TGCGCCAGCAGCGACCCACTAGGGCCAGAGACCCAGTACTTC
TRBJ1-6 | - | once | TRBV9 | CASSPLSGEGNSPLHF | TGTGCCAGCAGCCCTTTGAGCGGCGAAGGTAATTCACCCCTCCACTTT
TRBJ2-5 | - | - | TRBV20-1 | CSASRGGAAETQYF | TGCAGTGCTAGCCGAGGGGGGGCGGCGGAGACCCAGTACTTC
TRBJ2-1 | TRBD1 | many | TRBV5-1 | CASSLVDRGTYNEQFF | TGCGCCAGCAGCTTGGTGGACAGGGGTACCTACAATGAGCAGTTCTTC
TRBJ2-6 | - | many | TRBV4-2 | CASSQDGSGANVLTF | TGTGCCAGCAGCCAAGACGGGTCTGGGGCCAACGTCCTGACTTTC
TRBJ2-5 | - | many | TRBV11-2 | CASSPTMYQETQYF | TGTGCCAGCAGCCCCACCATGTACCAAGAGACCCAGTACTTC
TRBJ1-1 | - | - | TRBV12-3/TRBV12-4 | CASSLKRGTEAFF | TGTGCCAGCAGTTTAAAAAGGGGCACTGAAGCTTTCTTT